Each of the 22 T cell receptor beta chains below was sequenced from the same sample in a study of shared clonotypes between healthy human individuals. Repertoires were generated with immunoSEQ multiplex PCR, while TCRdb's copy carries only in-frame clones and drops some. The sample consists of some 1.4 million clones, roughly 96% of them appearing once. Material: naive CD4+ T cells sorted from blood. Subset defined: CD45RA+ positively selected. The receptor set was obtained from a man aged 25 to 40 in good health.

This sequence joins TRBV5-4 and TRBJ2-1; no reliable D call. V lost 1 base and J lost 5, with 16 bases in between. CDR1 SGHNT and CDR2 YYREEE come from the germline V gene (reference sequence). There are 16 residues in the CDR3. The CDR3 is CASSLLTKTNDNEQFF. In nucleotides, the CDR3 is TGTGCCAGCAGCTTGCTGACCAAAACTAACGACAATGAGCAGTTCTTC.

V usage is TRBV5-1 and J usage is TRBJ2-1, with TRBD2 matching over 12 bases. Germline trimming cut 6 bases from V and 4 bases from J; bases unmatched to any gene: 17. Per germline, CDR1 SGHRS and CDR2 YFSETQ. The CDR3 has 19 amino acids. The CDR3 nucleotides are TGCGCCAGCAAGCCTACGGGACGGCCGGGACTAGCGGGTTACAATGAGCAGTTCTTC. Amino acids: CASKPTGRPGLAGYNEQFF.

V gene TRBV4-2 combines with J gene TRBJ2-7, with D unresolved. V was pared by 5 bases and J by 0 bases, with 8 bases between. Germline V gives CDR1 LGHNA, CDR2 YNFKEQ. The CDR3 consists of 13 residues. CDR3 region: CASSSDGSYEQYF. For the CDR3, the DNA is TGTGCCAGCAGCAGTGACGGCTCCTACGAGCAGTACTTC.

The chain is built from TRBV11-3 and TRBJ2-1; either TRBD1 or TRBD2 may fit D (5 bases each). The CDR3 covers 14 residues. V lost 1 base and J lost 8, with 12 bases in between. Germline-derived CDR1 and CDR2 are SGHNT and YENEEA. CDR3 in DNA: TGTGCCAGCAGCTTAGCGGGGACGCGCGATGAGCAGTTCTTC. Encoded protein: CASSLAGTRDEQFF.

The V call is TRBV6-5, the J call TRBJ2-7; D is ambiguous. This CDR3 comprises 13 residues. The ends were cut back, 5 bases at V and 3 bases at J, with 11 bases in the middle. Per the germline V gene, CDR1 is MNHEY and CDR2 is SVGAGI. The CDR3 nucleotides read TGTGCCAGCAGTGAAGTGGGTTTCTACGAGCAGTACTTC. Encoded protein: CASSEVGFYEQYF.

This chain connects TRBV7-8 to TRBJ2-1; D call uncertain. This CDR3 has 17 amino acids. Germline assignment: CDR1 SGHVS and CDR2 FQNEAQ. V shed 1 base and J shed 0 bases, with 13 bases lying between them. CDR3 DNA sequence: TGTGCCAGCAGCTTAGTAGAGAGGCAGAGCTCCTACAATGAGCAGTTCTTC. This gives the protein CASSLVERQSSYNEQFF.

As for this clone: Other DNA variants within this sample encode the same CDR3. The chain couples TRBV18 to TRBJ2-5, with D possibly matching TRBD1 (6 bases). CDR3 length: 14 amino acids. Germline V CDR1 and CDR2: KGHSH, LQKENI. With 1 base removed from V and 2 bases from J, the gap between germline ends came to 8 bases. As DNA, the CDR3 is TGTGCCAGCTCACCACTAAGGGGGCAAGAGACCCAGTACTTC. It encodes CASSPLRGQETQYF.

The rearrangement links TRBV4-2 to TRBJ2-2; D perhaps matches TRBD2 (6 bases). The germline gives CDR1 LGHNA, CDR2 YNFKEQ. This CDR3 region has 17 residues. The V end lost 4 bases, the J end lost 1 base, and 16 bases lay between the germline ends. The CDR3 loop is CASSRGLDYRNTGELFF. The DNA for the CDR3 is TGTGCCAGCAGCCGGGGACTGGACTATAGGAACACCGGGGAGCTGTTTTTT.

This sequence joins TRBV9 and TRBJ1-3; D is ambiguous. The V end lost 4 bases, the J end lost 0 bases, and 11 bases lay between the germline ends. The germline gives CDR1 SGDLS, CDR2 YYNGEE. This CDR3 is built from 15 residues. The CDR3 reads CASSSDPHSGNTIYF. DNA for the CDR3: TGTGCCAGCAGCTCGGACCCGCACTCTGGAAACACCATATATTTT.

V and J are TRBV5-5 and TRBJ1-3; no firm D call. The CDR3 is 15 residues long. CDR1 is SGHKS and CDR2 is YYEKEE in the germline V gene (reference sequence). Trimming took 3 bases from V and 2 from J, leaving 12 bases between them. CDR3 coding DNA: TGTGCCAGCAGCTACTCACGCAGTCCTGGAAACACCATATATTTT. Amino acid sequence: CASSYSRSPGNTIYF. Complete variable domain (other parts from reference TRBV5-5 and TRBJ1-3): DAGVTQSPTHLIKTRGQQVTLRCSPISGHKSVSWYQQVLGQGPQFIFQYYEKEERGRGNFPDRFSARQFPNYSSELNVNALLLGDSALYLCASSYSRSPGNTIYFGEGSWLTVV.

CDR3 sequence (DNA): TGTGCCAGCAGTCGAAGGGGGGAACCTGCCTACGAGCAGTACTTC. It is translated as CASSRRGEPAYEQYF. The V gene is TRBV5-5, the J gene TRBJ2-7; D possibly matches TRBD1 or TRBD2 (6 bases each). Trimming removed 5 bases from V and 2 bases from J, with 17 bases in between. Per the germline V gene, CDR1 is SGHKS and CDR2 is YYEKEE (reference sequence). The length of the CDR3 is 15 residues.

The V and J genes are TRBV18 and TRBJ2-3; D remains ambiguous. Trimming cost V 6 bases and J 0 bases, with 19 bases left between them. Germline V gene lookup returns CDR1 KGHSH and CDR2 LQKENI. The CDR3 contains 17 residues. CDR3 residues: CASSPSYRSSSTDTQYF. The CDR3 nucleotides read TGTGCCAGCTCTCCGTCCTATAGATCCTCTAGCACAGATACGCAGTATTTT.

This clone has a single count. CDR3 in amino acids: CASSTTSRTGFGYTF. The CDR3 nucleotides are TGTGCCAGTAGTACGACGAGCAGGACAGGGTTTGGCTACACCTTC. This sequence joins TRBV19 and TRBJ1-2; TRBD1 aligns across 8 bases. This CDR3 has 15 residues. CDR1 and CDR2 (germline): LNHDA, SQIVND (reference sequence). The J segment lost 7 bases and the V segment lost 4 bases, leaving 11 bases of the junction unmatched.

The chain joins TRBV29-1 to TRBJ2-1; 14 nucleotides agree with TRBD2. The V segment lost 4 bases and the J segment 4 bases; nucleotides outside the gene matches: 9. This CDR3 contains 17 residues. In germline, CDR1 is SQVTM, CDR2 ANQGSEA. The CDR3: CSVAPRLAGGPYNEQFF. The CDR3 DNA reads TGCAGCGTTGCCCCACGACTAGCGGGAGGGCCTTACAATGAGCAGTTCTTC.

The DNA for the CDR3 is TGCGCCAGCAGCTTGGTCCCCGAAAGGGTGGGGTACGAGCAGTACTTC. Encoded protein: CASSLVPERVGYEQYF. This chain joins TRBV5-1 and TRBJ2-7, with D unresolved. Germline V gives CDR1 SGHRS, CDR2 YFSETQ. CDR3 length: 16 residues. V was pared by 0 bases and J by 4 bases, with 17 bases between.

On this clone: Other DNA variants within this sample encode the same CDR3. This chain links TRBV19 with TRBJ2-5, with D unclear. Trimming pared 3 bases from V and 5 bases from J, leaving 7 bases between. This CDR3 is 12 amino acids long. CDR1 and CDR2 from the germline V gene are LNHDA and SQIVND (reference sequence). The CDR3: CASSILGETQYF. CDR3 DNA sequence: TGTGCCAGTAGTATTCTCGGGGAGACCCAGTACTTC.

This chain links TRBV7-9 with TRBJ2-5, with 10 bases fitting TRBD2. The CDR3 totals 16 residues. With 4 bases clipped from V and 5 bases from J, the junction kept 10 bases outside the gene matches. Germline values: CDR1 SEHNR, CDR2 FQNEAQ (reference sequence). The DNA of the CDR3 is TGTGCCAGCAGCTCCCGGGGAGCGGGAGGGCTTGAGACCCAGTACTTC. It codes for CASSSRGAGGLETQYF.

CDR3 nucleotide sequence: TGTGCCAGCACTCAGGGGCTGATACGGAACTACGAGCAGTACTTC. Its protein product is CASTQGLIRNYEQYF. The rearrangement links TRBV5-5 to TRBJ2-7; possible D gene TRBD1, 6 bases. Germline V gene data show CDR1 as SGHKS and CDR2 as YYEKEE (reference sequence). This CDR3 spans 15 amino acids. Between the trimmed V and J ends, which lost 6 bases and 3 bases, there was a span of 19 bases.

The table lists this clone with a count of one. The V call is TRBV19, the J call TRBJ2-1; 9 positions agree with TRBD2. The CDR3 contains 18 residues. V lost 7 bases, J lost 0 bases, and 13 bases stayed unmatched. Germline CDR1 is LNHDA and CDR2 is SQIVND (reference sequence). CDR3: CASTRGPISGSSYNEQFF. CDR3 sequence (DNA): TGTGCCAGTACCAGGGGACCGATTAGCGGGAGCTCCTACAATGAGCAGTTCTTC. The variable domain in full, with the rest retrieved from reference TRBV19 and TRBJ2-1, is DGGITQSPKYLFRKEGQNVTLSCEQNLNHDAMYWYRQDPGQGLRLIYYSQIVNDFQKGDIAEGYSVSREKKESFPLTVTSAQKNPTAFYLCASTRGPISGSSYNEQFFGPGTRLTVL.

The V call is TRBV7-8, the J call TRBJ2-5, with TRBD2 matching over 13 bases. The V gene's germline CDR1 is SGHVS and CDR2 FQNEAQ. This CDR3 comprises 16 residues. Trimming took 4 bases from V and 6 from J; bases not matched to a gene: 8. In nucleotides, the CDR3 is TGTGCCAGCAGCTCGATGGGACTAGCGGGACTAAAGACCCAGTACTTC. Translation: CASSSMGLAGLKTQYF.

The chain couples TRBV19 to TRBJ2-7; 9 positions match TRBD1. The CDR3 covers 15 residues. Germline V CDR1 and CDR2: LNHDA, SQIVND (reference sequence). With 10 bases clipped from V and 0 bases from J, the junction kept 10 bases outside the gene matches. CDR3 sequence (DNA): TGTGCCACCAGTTACAGGGGGCACTCCTCCTACGAGCAGTACTTC. Its translation is CATSYRGHSSYEQYF.

This clone turned up a few times. The chain has TRBV2 and TRBJ1-5; D is perhaps TRBD1 (5 bases). CDR3 length: 13 residues. In germline, CDR1 is SNHLY, CDR2 FYNNEI. The ends were cut back, 8 bases at V and 2 bases at J, with 10 bases in the middle. The CDR3 loop is CASQGDGNQPQHF. The CDR3 DNA is TGTGCCAGCCAGGGTGATGGCAATCAGCCCCAGCATTTT. The variable domain in full, with the rest retrieved from reference TRBV2 and TRBJ1-5, is EPEVTQTPSHQVTQMGQEVILRCVPISNHLYFYWYRQILGQKVEFLVSFYNNEISEKSEIFDDQFSVERPDGSNFTLKIRSTKLEDSAMYFCASQGDGNQPQHFGDGTRLSIL.